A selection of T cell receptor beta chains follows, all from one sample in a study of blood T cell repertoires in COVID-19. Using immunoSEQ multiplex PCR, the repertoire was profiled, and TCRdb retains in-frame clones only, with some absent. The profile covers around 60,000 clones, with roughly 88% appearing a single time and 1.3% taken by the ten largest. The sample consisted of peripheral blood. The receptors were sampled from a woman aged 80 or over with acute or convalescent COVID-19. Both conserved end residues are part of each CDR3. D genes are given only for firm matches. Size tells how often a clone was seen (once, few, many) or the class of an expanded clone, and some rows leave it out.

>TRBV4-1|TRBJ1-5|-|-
TGCGCCAGCAGCCCCCCAGGGAATCAGCCCCAGCATTTT
CASSPPGNQPQHF
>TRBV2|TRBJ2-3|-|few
TGTGCCAGCAGTGTCAGAGATACGCAGTATTTT
CASSVRDTQYF
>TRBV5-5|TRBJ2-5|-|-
TGTGCCAGCAGCTTGGAACGCGGGGGCGTTCAGCGAGAGACCCAGTACTTC
CASSLERGGVQRETQYF
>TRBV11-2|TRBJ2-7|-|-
TGTGCCAGCAGCGTAGTGGGCCCCGGTATCTCCCACGAGCAGTACTTC
CASSVVGPGISHEQYF
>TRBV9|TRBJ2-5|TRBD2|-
TGTGCCAGCAGCGAAGGACTAGCTTACGAGACCCAGTACTTC
CASSEGLAYETQYF
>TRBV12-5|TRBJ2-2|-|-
TGTGCTAGTGGTTTGGTCCGTACCGGGGAGCTGTTTTTT
CASGLVRTGELFF
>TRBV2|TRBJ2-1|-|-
TGTGCCAGCCGCGGGTCGCTCTACAATGAGCAGTTCTTC
CASRGSLYNEQFF
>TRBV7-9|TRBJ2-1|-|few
TGTGCCAGCAGCCAATCCCAGCGGACCTACAATGAGCAGTTCTTC
CASSQSQRTYNEQFF
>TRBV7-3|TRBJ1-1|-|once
TGTGCCAGCAGCCCTCAGGGGAACACTGAAGCTTTCTTT
CASSPQGNTEAFF
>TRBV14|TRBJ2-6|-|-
TGTGCCAGCAGCCCACAGCTCTCTGGGGCCAACGTCCTGACTTTC
CASSPQLSGANVLTF
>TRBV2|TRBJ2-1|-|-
TGTGCCAGCAGTCAGCTTGGCAGGGCAAATGAGCAGTTCTTC
CASSQLGRANEQFF
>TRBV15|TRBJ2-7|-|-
TGTGCCACCAGCAGAGGTGTCTCCGAGCAGTACTTC
CATSRGVSEQYF
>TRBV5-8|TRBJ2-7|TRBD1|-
TGTGCCAGCAGCTCCGGACAGGGCGGGTACTACGAGCAGTACTTC
CASSSGQGGYYEQYF
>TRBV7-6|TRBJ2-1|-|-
TGTGCCAGCAGCTTAAATTGGGCGGGTAACAATGAGCAGTTCTTC
CASSLNWAGNNEQFF
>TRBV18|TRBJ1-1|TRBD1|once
TGTGCCAGCTCCCCCGGGACAGGGGACCGCTACACTGAAGCTTTCTTT
CASSPGTGDRYTEAFF
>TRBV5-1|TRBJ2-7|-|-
TGCGCCAGCAGCTTGGACAGTAACGTCCACGAGCAGTACTTC
CASSLDSNVHEQYF
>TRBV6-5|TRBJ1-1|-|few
TGTGCCAGCAGAGAGCAGGGATTGAACACTGAAGCTTTCTTT
CASREQGLNTEAFF
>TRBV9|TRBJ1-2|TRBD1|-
TGTGCCAGCAGCCCCGTCGGGACAGACTATGGCTACACCTTC
CASSPVGTDYGYTF
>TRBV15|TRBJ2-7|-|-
TGTGCCACCAGCAGAGCACAGATATACGAGCAGTACTTC
CATSRAQIYEQYF
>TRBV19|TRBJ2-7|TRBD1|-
TGTGCCAGTAGTAGACGACAGGGGGATTACGAGCAGTACTTC
CASSRRQGDYEQYF
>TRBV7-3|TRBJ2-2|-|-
TGTGCCAGCAGCAAAGCGGCTGGTAGTGGGACCGGGGAGCTGTTTTTT
CASSKAAGSGTGELFF
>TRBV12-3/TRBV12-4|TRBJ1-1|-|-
TGTGCCAGCAGTTTTGAGTTTCGAGCTTTCTTT
CASSFEFRAFF
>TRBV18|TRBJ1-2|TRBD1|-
TGTGCCAGCTCGAACTCTTTAGTCGTGTCGGGACAGGGTTATGGCTACACCTTC
CASSNSLVVSGQGYGYTF
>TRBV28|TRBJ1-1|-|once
TGTGCCAGCAGTACGACACTACAGGGAACTGAAGCTTTCTTT
CASSTTLQGTEAFF
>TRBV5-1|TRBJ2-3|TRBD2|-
TGCGCCAGCAGCCCGGGGGCGGGAGGCCTCCTCACAGATACGCAGTATTTT
CASSPGAGGLLTDTQYF
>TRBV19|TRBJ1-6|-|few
TGTGCCAGTAGTATCGGGGGACCGCGTAATTCACCCCTCCACTTT
CASSIGGPRNSPLHF
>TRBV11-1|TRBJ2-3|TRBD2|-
TGTGCCAGTACGTGGATGGCGGGAGGGCCGCATACGCAGTATTTT
CASTWMAGGPHTQYF
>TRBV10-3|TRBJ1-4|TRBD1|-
TGTGCCTCTACAGGGGGACCTAATGAAAAACTGTTTTTT
CASTGGPNEKLFF
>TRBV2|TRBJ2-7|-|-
TGTGCCAGCGGCAGTTTACAGGGCGCATCCTACGAGCAGTACTTC
CASGSLQGASYEQYF
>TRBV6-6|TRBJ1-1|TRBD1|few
TGTGCCAGCAGTGCTTGGACAGGCGCTTTCTTT
CASSAWTGAFF
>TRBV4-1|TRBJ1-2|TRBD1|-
TGCGCCAGCAGCCCGGGACAGGGATCATACTATGGCTACACCTTC
CASSPGQGSYYGYTF
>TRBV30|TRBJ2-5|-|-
TGTGCCTATGACTTGGGAGAGACCCAGTACTTC
CAYDLGETQYF
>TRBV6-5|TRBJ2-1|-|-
TGTGCCAGCAGTTACGGTCCTCAGAATGAGCAGTTCTTC
CASSYGPQNEQFF
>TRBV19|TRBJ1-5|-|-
TGTGCCAGTAGCGGGGGGACGCCCCAGCATTTT
CASSGGTPQHF
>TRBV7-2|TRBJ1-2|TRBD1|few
TGTGCCAGCAGCTTAGATTCCCCAGGACAGGGTGGCTACACCTTC
CASSLDSPGQGGYTF
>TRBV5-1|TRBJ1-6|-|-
TGCGCCAGCAGCTTGGGCCAGGGGCCGGCACCCCTCCACTTT
CASSLGQGPAPLHF
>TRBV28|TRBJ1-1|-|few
TGTGCCAGCAGTGAGGGGAACACTGAAGCTTTCTTT
CASSEGNTEAFF
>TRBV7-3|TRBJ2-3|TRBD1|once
TGTGCCAGCAGCTTAATAGGGGGCGCGCCAGATACGCAGTATTTT
CASSLIGGAPDTQYF
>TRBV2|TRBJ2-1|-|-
TGTGCCAGCAGTGAAGACAGGGCAAGTTACAATGAGCAGTTCTTC
CASSEDRASYNEQFF
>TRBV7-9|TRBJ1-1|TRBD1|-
TGTGCCAGCAGAGTCGGGACAGGGGTGAACACTGAAGCTTTCTTT
CASRVGTGVNTEAFF
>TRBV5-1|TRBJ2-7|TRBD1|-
TGCGCCAGCAGCTTCGAGACAGGGAGCTACGAGCAGTACTTC
CASSFETGSYEQYF
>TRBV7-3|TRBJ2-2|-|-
TGTGCCAGCAGCTCATACCTGGGCAGGGGCACCGGGGAGCTGTTTTTT
CASSSYLGRGTGELFF
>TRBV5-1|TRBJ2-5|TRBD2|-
TGCGCCAGCAGGTCCCCTTCGCGGGGGGTAGAGACCCAGTACTTC
CASRSPSRGVETQYF
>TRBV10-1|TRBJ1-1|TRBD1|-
TGCGCCAGCACCCTTAGACAGGGGGCGGGCACTGAAGCTTTCTTT
CASTLRQGAGTEAFF
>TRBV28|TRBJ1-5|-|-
TGTGCCAGCAGTCGGGGGGGAGGCAATCAGCCCCAGCATTTT
CASSRGGGNQPQHF
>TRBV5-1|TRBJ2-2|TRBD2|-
TGCGCCAGCAGCTTGGCCAGCGTAGCGGGGGGCACCGGGGAGCTGTTTTTT
CASSLASVAGGTGELFF
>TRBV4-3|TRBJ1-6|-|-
TGCGCCAGCAGCCAAGCGCGGCATTCACCCCTCCACTTT
CASSQARHSPLHF
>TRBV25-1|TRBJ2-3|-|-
TGTGCCAGCAGTGACTTAGCGTTCCCTAGGACCGATACGCAGTATTTT
CASSDLAFPRTDTQYF
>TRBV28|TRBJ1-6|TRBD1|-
TGTGCCAGCAGTTCGGGTCAGGGGGGTTCACCCCTCCACTTT
CASSSGQGGSPLHF
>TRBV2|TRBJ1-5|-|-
TGTGCCAGCAGGGAGTCTTTGGTTCAGCCCCAGCATTTT
CASRESLVQPQHF
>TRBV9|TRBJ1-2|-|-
TGTGCCAGCAGCGCCTCCGGGCAGGGGAAGTTCTATGGCTACACCTTC
CASSASGQGKFYGYTF